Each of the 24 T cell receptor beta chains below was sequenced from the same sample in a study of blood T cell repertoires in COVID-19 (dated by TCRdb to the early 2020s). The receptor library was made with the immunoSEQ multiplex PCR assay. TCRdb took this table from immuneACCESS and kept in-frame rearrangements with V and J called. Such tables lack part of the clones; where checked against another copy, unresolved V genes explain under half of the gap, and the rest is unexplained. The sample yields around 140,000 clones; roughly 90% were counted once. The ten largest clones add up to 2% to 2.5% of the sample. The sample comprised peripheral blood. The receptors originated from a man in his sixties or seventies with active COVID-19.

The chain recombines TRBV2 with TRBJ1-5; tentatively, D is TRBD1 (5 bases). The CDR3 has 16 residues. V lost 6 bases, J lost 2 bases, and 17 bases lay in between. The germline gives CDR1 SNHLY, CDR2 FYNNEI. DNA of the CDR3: TGTGCCAGCAGGCCCTTCCTCAGGGCTGGCAATCAGCCCCAGCATTTT. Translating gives CASRPFLRAGNQPQHF.

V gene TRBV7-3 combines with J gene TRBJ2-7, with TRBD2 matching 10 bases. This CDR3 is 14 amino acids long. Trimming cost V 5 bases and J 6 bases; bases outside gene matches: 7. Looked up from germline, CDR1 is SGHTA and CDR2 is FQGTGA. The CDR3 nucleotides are TGTGCCAGCAGCGTCTCTAGCGGGAGCGGCGAGCAGTACTTC. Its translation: CASSVSSGSGEQYF.

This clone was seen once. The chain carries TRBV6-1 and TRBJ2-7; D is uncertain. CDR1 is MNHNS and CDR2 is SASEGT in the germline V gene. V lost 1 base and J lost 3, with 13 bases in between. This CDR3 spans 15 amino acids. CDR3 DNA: TGTGCCAGCAGTGAAGGAGCCTCTCCTGGCTACGAGCAGTACTTC. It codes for CASSEGASPGYEQYF.

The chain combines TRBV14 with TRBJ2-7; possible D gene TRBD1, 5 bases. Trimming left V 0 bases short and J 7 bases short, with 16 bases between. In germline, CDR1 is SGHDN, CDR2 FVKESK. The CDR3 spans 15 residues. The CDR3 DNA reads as TGTGCCAGCAGCCAAGAAATTCCAGGCAGGGCAGAGCAGTACTTC. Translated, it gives CASSQEIPGRAEQYF.

CDR3 region: CATSGDRAAGTGELFF. The CDR3 DNA sequence: TGTGCCACCAGTGGAGACAGGGCGGCGGGGACCGGGGAGCTGTTTTTT. The gene calls are TRBV24-1 and TRBJ2-2; weak D call: TRBD1 (7 bases). Germline CDR1 and CDR2: KGHDR and SFDVKD. V gave up 5 bases and J gave up 5 bases, with 17 bases separating them. The CDR3 is 16 residues long.

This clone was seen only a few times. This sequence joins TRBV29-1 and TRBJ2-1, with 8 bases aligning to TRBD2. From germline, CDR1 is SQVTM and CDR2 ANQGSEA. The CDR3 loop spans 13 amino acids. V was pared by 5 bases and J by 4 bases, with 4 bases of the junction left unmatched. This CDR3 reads CSVTSGSYNEQFF. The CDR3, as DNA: TGCAGCGTTACCAGCGGGAGTTACAATGAGCAGTTCTTC.

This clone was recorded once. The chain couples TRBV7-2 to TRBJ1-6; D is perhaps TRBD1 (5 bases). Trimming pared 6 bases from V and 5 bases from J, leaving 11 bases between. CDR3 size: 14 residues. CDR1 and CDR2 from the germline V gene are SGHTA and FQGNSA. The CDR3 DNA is TGTGCCAGCAGGGGAGGGGCCCATAATTCACCCCTCCACTTT. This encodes CASRGGAHNSPLHF.

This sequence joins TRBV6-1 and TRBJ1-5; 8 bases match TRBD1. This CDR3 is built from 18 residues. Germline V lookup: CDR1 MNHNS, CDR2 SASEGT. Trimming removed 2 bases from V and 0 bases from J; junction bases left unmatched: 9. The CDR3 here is CASSERQGWTDSNQPQHF. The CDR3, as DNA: TGTGCCAGCAGTGAAAGACAGGGGTGGACGGATAGCAATCAGCCCCAGCATTTT.

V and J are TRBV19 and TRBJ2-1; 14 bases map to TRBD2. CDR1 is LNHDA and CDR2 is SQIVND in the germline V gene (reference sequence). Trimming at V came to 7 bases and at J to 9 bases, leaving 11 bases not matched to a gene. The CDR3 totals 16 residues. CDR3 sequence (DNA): TGTGCCAGTACCCCCAGACTAGCGGGAGGGCCGGGTGAGCAGTTCTTC. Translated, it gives CASTPRLAGGPGEQFF.

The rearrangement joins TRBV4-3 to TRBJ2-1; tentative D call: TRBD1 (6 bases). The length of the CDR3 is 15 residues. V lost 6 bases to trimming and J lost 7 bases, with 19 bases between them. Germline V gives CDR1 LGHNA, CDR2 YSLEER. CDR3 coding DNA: TGCGCCAGCAGTCTACGAGGGGGAATAGGGAATGAGCAGTTCTTC. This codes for CASSLRGGIGNEQFF.

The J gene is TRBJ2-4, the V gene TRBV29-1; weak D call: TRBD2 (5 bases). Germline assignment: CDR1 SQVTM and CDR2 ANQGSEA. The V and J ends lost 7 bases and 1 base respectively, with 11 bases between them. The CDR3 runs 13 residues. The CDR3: CSASGGAKNIQYF. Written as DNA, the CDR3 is TGCAGCGCCTCCGGAGGTGCCAAAAACATTCAGTACTTC.

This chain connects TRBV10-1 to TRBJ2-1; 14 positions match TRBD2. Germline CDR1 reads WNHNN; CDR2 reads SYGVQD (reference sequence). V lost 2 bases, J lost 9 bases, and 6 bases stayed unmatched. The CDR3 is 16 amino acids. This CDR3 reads CASSEGRLAGGGEQFF. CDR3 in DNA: TGCGCCAGCAGTGAGGGTAGACTAGCGGGAGGGGGTGAGCAGTTCTTC.

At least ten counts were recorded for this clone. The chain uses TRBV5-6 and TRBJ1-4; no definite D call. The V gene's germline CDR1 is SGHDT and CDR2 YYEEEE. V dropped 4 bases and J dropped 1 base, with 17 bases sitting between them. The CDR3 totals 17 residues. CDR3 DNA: TGTGCCAGCAGCCTTATTCTCCCTTCGGGAACTAATGAAAAACTGTTTTTT. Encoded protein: CASSLILPSGTNEKLFF.

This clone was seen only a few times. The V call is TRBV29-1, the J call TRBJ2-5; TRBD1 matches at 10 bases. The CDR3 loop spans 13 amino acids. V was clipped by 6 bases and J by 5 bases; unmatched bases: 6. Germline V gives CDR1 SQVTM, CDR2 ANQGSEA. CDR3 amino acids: CSVRTGGGETQYF. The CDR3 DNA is TGCAGCGTCCGGACAGGGGGAGGGGAGACCCAGTACTTC.

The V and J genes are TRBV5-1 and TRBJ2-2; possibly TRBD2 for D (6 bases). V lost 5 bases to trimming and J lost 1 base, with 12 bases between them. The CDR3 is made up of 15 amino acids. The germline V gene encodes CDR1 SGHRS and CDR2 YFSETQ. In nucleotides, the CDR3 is TGCGCCAGCAGGCCCGGGAGCGAGAACACCGGGGAGCTGTTTTTT. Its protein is CASRPGSENTGELFF.

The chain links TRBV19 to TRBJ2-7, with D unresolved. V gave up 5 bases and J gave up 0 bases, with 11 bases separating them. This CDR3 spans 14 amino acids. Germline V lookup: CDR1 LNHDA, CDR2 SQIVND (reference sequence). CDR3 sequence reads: CASSRLIPSYEQYF. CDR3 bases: TGTGCCAGTAGTCGCCTAATTCCCTCCTACGAGCAGTACTTC.

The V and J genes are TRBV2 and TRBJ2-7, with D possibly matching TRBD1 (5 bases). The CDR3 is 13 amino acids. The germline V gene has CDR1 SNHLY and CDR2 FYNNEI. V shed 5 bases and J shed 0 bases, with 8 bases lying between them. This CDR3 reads CASSKDTSYEQYF. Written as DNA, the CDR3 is TGTGCCAGCAGTAAGGACACCTCCTACGAGCAGTACTTC. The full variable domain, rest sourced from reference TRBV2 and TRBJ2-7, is EPEVTQTPSHQVTQMGQEVILRCVPISNHLYFYWYRQILGQKVEFLVSFYNNEISEKSEIFDDQFSVERPDGSNFTLKIRSTKLEDSAMYFCASSKDTSYEQYFGPGTRLTVT.

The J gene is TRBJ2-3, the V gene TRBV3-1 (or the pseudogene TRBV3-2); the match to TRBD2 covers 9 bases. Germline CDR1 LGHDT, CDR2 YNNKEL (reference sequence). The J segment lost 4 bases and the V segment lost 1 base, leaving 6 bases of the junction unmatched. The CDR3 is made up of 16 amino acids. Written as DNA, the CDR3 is TGTGCCAGCAGCCAAGCCGGGACTAGCATTTCAGATACGCAGTATTTT. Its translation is CASSQAGTSISDTQYF.

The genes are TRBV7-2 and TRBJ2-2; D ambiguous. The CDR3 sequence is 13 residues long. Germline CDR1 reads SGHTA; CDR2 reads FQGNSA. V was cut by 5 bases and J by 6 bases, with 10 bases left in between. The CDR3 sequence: CASSPRAPGELFF. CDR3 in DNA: TGTGCCAGCAGCCCGCGTGCCCCCGGGGAGCTGTTTTTT.

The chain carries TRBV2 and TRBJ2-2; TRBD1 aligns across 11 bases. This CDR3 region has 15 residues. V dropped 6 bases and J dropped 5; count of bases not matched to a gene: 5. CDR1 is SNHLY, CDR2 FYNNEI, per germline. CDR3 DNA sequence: TGTGCCAGCAGCAAGGGACAGGGGGTAACCGGGGAGCTGTTTTTT. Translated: CASSKGQGVTGELFF.

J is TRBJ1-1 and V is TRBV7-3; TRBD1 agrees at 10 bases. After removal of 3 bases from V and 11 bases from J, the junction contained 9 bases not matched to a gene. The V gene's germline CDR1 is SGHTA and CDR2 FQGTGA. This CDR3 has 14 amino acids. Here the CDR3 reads CASSFGPGQGNAFF. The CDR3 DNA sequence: TGTGCCAGCAGCTTTGGTCCGGGACAGGGGAACGCTTTCTTT.

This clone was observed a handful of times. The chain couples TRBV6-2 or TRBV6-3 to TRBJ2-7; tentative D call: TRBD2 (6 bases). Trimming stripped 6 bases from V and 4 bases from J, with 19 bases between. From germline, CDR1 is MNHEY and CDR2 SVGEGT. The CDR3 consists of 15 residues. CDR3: CASSVRGGWRYEQYF. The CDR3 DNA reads TGTGCCAGCAGCGTAAGGGGAGGATGGAGGTACGAGCAGTACTTC.

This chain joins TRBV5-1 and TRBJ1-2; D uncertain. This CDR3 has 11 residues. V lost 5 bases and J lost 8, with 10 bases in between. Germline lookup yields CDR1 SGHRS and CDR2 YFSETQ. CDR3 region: CASRQAGGYTF. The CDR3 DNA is TGCGCCAGCAGGCAGGCCGGAGGCTACACCTTC.

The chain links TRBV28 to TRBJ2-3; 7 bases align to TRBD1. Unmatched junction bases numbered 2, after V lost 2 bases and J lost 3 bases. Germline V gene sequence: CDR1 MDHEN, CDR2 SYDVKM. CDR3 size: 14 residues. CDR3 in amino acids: CASSLDRVTDTQYF. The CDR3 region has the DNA TGTGCCAGCAGTTTAGACAGGGTTACAGATACGCAGTATTTT.